Below, 29 T cell receptor beta chains from the same sample are listed, as sequenced in a study of blood T cell repertoires in COVID-19 (dated by TCRdb to 2018 to 2021). Receptor libraries were prepared by the immunoSEQ multiplex PCR assay. TCRdb stores this immuneACCESS table with in-frame sequences only. Part of the clones is absent; in the studies checked, under half of the shortfall reflects unresolved V genes, and no reason is known for the rest. Recorded for this sample are fewer than 250,000 clones; over 70% of them occurred a single time. Under 3% of the sample lies in the top ten. Sequenced material: peripheral blood. These receptors all stem from a man aged 45-65 years with active or convalescent COVID-19.

The V gene is TRBV11-1, the J gene TRBJ2-1, with TRBD2 identical over 14 bases. The junction had 4 bases not matched to a gene; V was cut back by 4 bases and J by 8 bases. This CDR3 is 15 amino acids long. Germline V lookup: CDR1 SGHAT, CDR2 FQDESV (reference sequence). Here the CDR3 reads CASSSGLAGVDEQFF. The CDR3 DNA follows: TGTGCCAGCAGCTCGGGACTAGCGGGAGTTGATGAGCAGTTCTTC.

This chain links TRBV29-1 with TRBJ2-7, with TRBD1 matching 10 bases. J gave up 3 bases and V 1 base, and 9 bases lay outside the gene matches. This CDR3 has 16 residues. Germline-derived CDR1 and CDR2 are SQVTM and ANQGSEA. The CDR3 loop is CSVEGLATGGIYEQYF. The CDR3 DNA reads TGCAGCGTTGAAGGCTTAGCGACAGGGGGCATCTACGAGCAGTACTTC.

The count of this clone is one. The chain couples TRBV28 to TRBJ2-7; D possibly corresponds to TRBD2 (5 bases). Germline loops: CDR1 MDHEN, CDR2 SYDVKM. V gave up 4 bases and J gave up 2 bases, with 27 bases separating them. The CDR3 sequence is 19 residues long. The CDR3 coding sequence is TGTGCCAGCAGTTCCACGACTGGCAAGCGGAGACAAAGGGCCTACGAGCAGTACTTC. This encodes CASSSTTGKRRQRAYEQYF.

The sample holds one count of this clone. The rearrangement uses TRBV2 and TRBJ1-2, with a tentative D call TRBD1 (5 bases). The CDR3 totals 14 residues. The germline V gene encodes CDR1 SNHLY and CDR2 FYNNEI. Trimming stripped 2 bases from V and 1 base from J, with 8 bases between. Here the CDR3 DNA reads TGTGCCAGCAGTGAAACGCAGGGTAACTATGGCTACACCTTC. This sequence encodes CASSETQGNYGYTF.

The rearrangement uses TRBV29-1 and TRBJ2-1, with 8 bases identical to TRBD2. Germline CDR1 is SQVTM and CDR2 is ANQGSEA. This CDR3 has 14 amino acids. Trimming took 7 bases from V and 8 from J; bases not matched to a gene: 13. Here the CDR3 reads CSAREAGLGHEQFF. As DNA, the CDR3 is TGCAGCGCCCGTGAGGCGGGACTAGGCCATGAGCAGTTCTTC.

The rearrangement links TRBV6-6 to TRBJ2-4, with a possible D match to TRBD1 (7 bases). Per germline, CDR1 MNHNY and CDR2 SVGAGI (reference sequence). The V end lost 6 bases, the J end lost 7 bases, and 19 bases lay between the germline ends. The CDR3 length is 15 residues. Here the CDR3 reads CASSRNRQGGNIQYF. In nucleotides, the CDR3 is TGTGCCAGCAGCCGAAACCGGCAGGGGGGTAACATTCAGTACTTC.

V gene TRBV24-1 combines with J gene TRBJ2-1; no definite D call. CDR1 is KGHDR and CDR2 is SFDVKD in the germline V gene. Trimming took 4 bases from V and 0 from J, leaving 6 bases between them. CDR3 length equals 14 residues. The CDR3: CATSEKSSYNEQFF. The CDR3 region has the DNA TGTGCCACCAGTGAGAAGAGCTCCTACAATGAGCAGTTCTTC.

The V gene is TRBV30, the J gene TRBJ2-7, with D perhaps matching TRBD1 (8 bases). Germline CDR1 reads GTSNPN; CDR2 reads SVGIG (reference sequence). The CDR3 contains 14 residues. V was shortened by 1 base and J by 5 bases, with 15 bases between the two germline ends. CDR3 in amino acids: CAWSAGQGGNEQYF. As DNA, the CDR3 is TGTGCCTGGAGTGCCGGACAGGGAGGGAACGAGCAGTACTTC.

This clone was seen a handful of times. This rearrangement joins TRBV5-6 to TRBJ1-6; D may be TRBD1 (5 bases). Trimming stripped 4 bases from V and 6 bases from J, with 17 bases between. The CDR3 is 16 amino acids. CDR1 and CDR2 (germline): SGHDT, YYEEEE. The CDR3 DNA reads TGTGCCAGCAGCCTTAGTGCAGGCAGGGTTAATTCACCCCTCCACTTT. Protein product: CASSLSAGRVNSPLHF.

This clone was observed a single time. This chain uses TRBV4-3 with TRBJ1-1; D is perhaps TRBD1 (6 bases). The CDR3 is 13 amino acids. Germline V gene lookup returns CDR1 LGHNA and CDR2 YSLEER. Trimming pared 3 bases from V and 3 bases from J, leaving 8 bases between. The CDR3 DNA is TGCGCCAGCAGCCATACAGGGTACACTGAAGCTTTCTTT. Its translation: CASSHTGYTEAFF.

The J gene is TRBJ1-1, the V gene TRBV3-1 (or the pseudogene TRBV3-2), with a weak D call TRBD1 (5 bases). The length of the CDR3 is 14 residues. Trimming cost V 1 base and J 4 bases, with 10 bases left between them. Per the germline V gene, CDR1 is LGHDT and CDR2 is YNNKEL (reference sequence). The CDR3 here is CASSQGNGATEAFF. CDR3 DNA sequence: TGTGCCAGCAGCCAAGGTAATGGGGCCACTGAAGCTTTCTTT.

A word on this clone: This CDR3 is also generated by other DNA sequences in the sample. The rearrangement links TRBV18 to TRBJ1-1; D might be TRBD1 (6 bases). Between the trimmed V and J ends, which lost 0 bases and 0 bases, there was a span of 8 bases. In germline, CDR1 is KGHSH, CDR2 LQKENI. The CDR3 totals 15 residues. In nucleotides, the CDR3 is TGTGCCAGCTCACCACCGGGACAACTGAACACTGAAGCTTTCTTT. Translated, it gives CASSPPGQLNTEAFF.

The chain joins TRBV2 to TRBJ1-1; the D is unclear. V lost 7 bases to trimming and J lost 0 bases, with 12 bases between them. Germline values: CDR1 SNHLY, CDR2 FYNNEI. The CDR3 has 14 amino acids. The chain's CDR3 is CASTPEGVNTEAFF. CDR3 bases: TGTGCCAGCACCCCCGAGGGAGTGAACACTGAAGCTTTCTTT.

This sequence joins TRBV20-1 and TRBJ2-7; D remains ambiguous. With 4 bases removed from V and 2 bases from J, the gap between germline ends came to 6 bases. The CDR3 length is 11 residues. Germline CDR1 DFQATT, CDR2 SNEGSKA (reference sequence). The CDR3 coding sequence is TGCAGTGCTACTGTCGCCTACGAGCAGTACTTC. This codes for CSATVAYEQYF.

The J gene is TRBJ2-5, the V gene TRBV5-4; unclear D gene. V lost 1 base and J 2 bases, leaving 9 bases between the germline ends. This CDR3 has 14 amino acids. Germline V lookup: CDR1 SGHNT, CDR2 YYREEE (reference sequence). The CDR3 DNA follows: TGTGCCAGCAGCTTGAGACATCAACAAGAGACCCAGTACTTC. Its protein is CASSLRHQQETQYF.

The chain joins TRBV5-1 to TRBJ1-2, with TRBD1 matching 8 bases. This CDR3 is built from 13 residues. Germline V gene lookup returns CDR1 SGHRS and CDR2 YFSETQ. The V and J ends lost 5 bases and 2 bases, in that order; junction bases with no gene match: 2. CDR3 loop: CASRTGENYGYTF. The CDR3 DNA follows: TGCGCCAGCAGGACAGGGGAGAACTATGGCTACACCTTC.

V usage is TRBV5-1 and J usage is TRBJ2-2; TRBD2 matches at 12 bases. CDR3 length: 16 residues. The J segment lost 6 bases and the V segment lost 6 bases, leaving 9 bases of the junction unmatched. Looked up from germline, CDR1 is SGHRS and CDR2 is YFSETQ. CDR3: CASTLGRLAGAGELFF. The DNA of the CDR3 is TGCGCCAGCACACTCGGAAGACTAGCGGGAGCCGGGGAGCTGTTTTTT. Variable domain in full (rest from reference TRBV5-1 and TRBJ2-2): KAGVTQTPRYLIKTRGQQVTLSCSPISGHRSVSWYQQTPGQGLQFLFEYFSETQRNKGNFPGRFSGRQFSNSRSEMNVSTLELGDSALYLCASTLGRLAGAGELFFGEGSRLTVL.

V gene TRBV24-1 combines with J gene TRBJ2-1; D not resolved. This CDR3 spans 15 amino acids. V was pared by 3 bases and J by 0 bases, with 8 bases between. Per germline, CDR1 KGHDR and CDR2 SFDVKD. The CDR3 sequence: CATSDVTSSYNEQFF. CDR3 nucleotide sequence: TGTGCCACCAGTGATGTTACATCCTCCTACAATGAGCAGTTCTTC.

The rearrangement uses TRBV5-5 and TRBJ1-2; no reliable D call. The length of the CDR3 is 15 residues. Looked up from germline, CDR1 is SGHKS and CDR2 is YYEKEE (reference sequence). The germline V and J ends were trimmed by 4 bases and 4 bases, with 17 bases remaining between them. The CDR3 loop is CASSLGPTISYGYTF. DNA for the CDR3: TGTGCCAGCAGCCTTGGGCCAACGATCTCCTATGGCTACACCTTC.

The chain recombines TRBV6-6 with TRBJ2-2; TRBD1 agrees at 8 bases. From germline, CDR1 is MNHNY and CDR2 SVGAGI (reference sequence). This CDR3 has 19 amino acids. J gave up 2 bases and V 5 bases, and 16 bases lay outside the gene matches. The CDR3 coding sequence is TGTGCCAGCAGTCTGCACCTTATACCGGGACAGGCAAACACCGGGGAGCTGTTTTTT. Amino acid sequence: CASSLHLIPGQANTGELFF.

This chain uses TRBV2 with TRBJ1-5; D may be TRBD1 (5 bases). The CDR3 sequence is 13 residues long. Trimming stripped 7 bases from V and 1 base from J, with 8 bases between. Germline V lookup: CDR1 SNHLY, CDR2 FYNNEI. CDR3 in amino acids: CASNGQSNQPQHF. DNA for the CDR3: TGTGCCAGCAACGGACAAAGCAATCAGCCCCAGCATTTT.

J is TRBJ2-3 and V is TRBV5-1; 9 bases line up with TRBD2. Germline CDR1 and CDR2: SGHRS and YFSETQ. The ends lost 2 bases at V and 5 bases at J; junction bases unmatched: 12. This CDR3 has 17 amino acids. The CDR3 sequence is CASSFGSGGGAGDTQYF. The CDR3, as DNA: TGCGCCAGCAGCTTCGGGTCCGGCGGGGGGGCGGGAGATACGCAGTATTTT.

This clone appeared a few times. The chain has TRBV2 and TRBJ2-7, with a weak D call TRBD2 (5 bases). This CDR3 has 15 residues. Germline V CDR1 and CDR2: SNHLY, FYNNEI. V was clipped by 7 bases and J by 0 bases, with 16 bases between them. The CDR3 DNA follows: TGTGCCAGCATCGCTAGCCCTACCTACTCCTACGAGCAGTACTTC. Protein sequence: CASIASPTYSYEQYF.

This clone was counted a single time. Compared with germline, one end of the junction differs, possibly owing to a read error. The rearrangement links TRBV12-5 to TRBJ1-1; TRBD1 is a possible D gene (6 bases). CDR1 and CDR2 (germline): LGHNT, FRNRAP. The CDR3 has 12 amino acids. CDR3 bases: TGTGCTAGTGGTTTGGTAACCGACAGGCCCGCTTTT. Protein sequence: CASGLVTDRPAF.

A single count supports this clone. The rearrangement uses TRBV4-3 and TRBJ1-3; D is possibly TRBD1 (5 bases). Germline lookup yields CDR1 LGHNA and CDR2 YSLEER. The CDR3 extends over 16 amino acids. V was trimmed by 0 bases and J by 4 bases, leaving 13 bases between them. The CDR3 coding sequence is TGCGCCAGCAGCCAAGAATGGGGCGCGGGGGGAAACACCATATATTTT. It encodes CASSQEWGAGGNTIYF.

The chain couples TRBV6-5 to TRBJ1-1; the match to TRBD1 covers 8 bases. With V trimmed by 6 bases and J by 7 bases, 4 bases remained unmatched. Germline loops: CDR1 MNHEY, CDR2 SVGAGI. The CDR3 is 12 residues long. CDR3 nucleotides: TGTGCCAGCAGGAAAACAGGGGGTGAAGCTTTCTTT. This gives the protein CASRKTGGEAFF.

This clone was detected many times. The V and J genes are TRBV24-1 and TRBJ1-3; D possibly corresponds to TRBD1 (6 bases). V lost 0 bases and J 0 bases, leaving 11 bases between the germline ends. This CDR3 has 17 amino acids. Germline CDR1 is KGHDR and CDR2 is SFDVKD. CDR3: CATSDLEDSPSGNTIYF. As DNA, the CDR3 is TGTGCCACCAGTGATTTGGAGGACAGTCCCTCTGGAAACACCATATATTTT.

This chain joins TRBV6-6 and TRBJ1-5, with unresolved D. From germline, CDR1 is MNHNY and CDR2 SVGAGI (reference sequence). The CDR3 length is 14 residues. V was shortened by 0 bases and J by 5 bases, with 8 bases between the two germline ends. CDR3 region: CASSYSSRYQPQHF. CDR3 coding DNA: TGTGCCAGCAGTTACTCGTCCAGATATCAGCCCCAGCATTTT.

The gene calls are TRBV7-9 and TRBJ2-5; D is uncertain. CDR1 is SEHNR and CDR2 is FQNEAQ in the germline V gene (reference sequence). The CDR3 is made up of 11 amino acids. V lost 4 bases and J 2 bases, leaving 2 bases between the germline ends. CDR3 amino acids: CASSSQETQYF. The CDR3 nucleotides read TGTGCCAGCAGCTCACAAGAGACCCAGTACTTC. The complete variable domain, with remaining parts taken from reference TRBV7-9 and TRBJ2-5, reads DTGVSQNPRHKITKRGQNVTFRCDPISEHNRLYWYRQTLGQGPEFLTYFQNEAQLEKSRLLSDRFSAERPKGSFSTLEIQRTEQGDSAMYLCASSSQETQYFGPGTRLLVL.